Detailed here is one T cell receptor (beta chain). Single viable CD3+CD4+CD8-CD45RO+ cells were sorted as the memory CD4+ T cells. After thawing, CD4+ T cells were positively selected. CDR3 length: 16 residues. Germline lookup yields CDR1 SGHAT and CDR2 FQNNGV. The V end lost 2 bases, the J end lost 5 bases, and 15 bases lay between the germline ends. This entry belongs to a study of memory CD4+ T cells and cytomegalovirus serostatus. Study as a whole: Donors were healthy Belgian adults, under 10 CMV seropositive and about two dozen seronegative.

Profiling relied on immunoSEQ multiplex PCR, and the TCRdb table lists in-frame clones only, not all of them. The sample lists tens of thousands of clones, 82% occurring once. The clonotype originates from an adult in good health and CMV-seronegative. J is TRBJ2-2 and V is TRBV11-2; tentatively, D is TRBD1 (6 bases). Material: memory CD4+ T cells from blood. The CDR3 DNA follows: TGTGCCAGCAGCTTAATTCGGACAGATAGGACCGGGGAGCTGTTTTTT. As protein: CASSLIRTDRTGELFF.